Sequencing of this TCR beta chain was carried out in a study of siplizumab effects on memory and regulatory T cells. Study-level points and caveats: Naive T cells seemed more diverse than memory cells and seemed major alloresponse contributors. Alloreactive sequences tracing back to unstimulated CD4+ memory cells were significantly reduced by siplizumab.

Note on this clone: Its antigen is as yet unknown.

Assay: immunoSEQ multiplex PCR; the TCRdb copy retains only in-frame clones and omits some. The sample has 85,000 to 130,000 clones, around 90% seen once; the top ten hold roughly 2.7%. The TCR sequence derives from a human donor in good health. Some clones in this sample may be carry-over from other donors' samples. The sequencing sample was made of CD4+ T cells sorted from blood.

The DNA of the CDR3 is TGTGCCAGCAGCTTAAGCGGGCAGCATGAAGCTTTCTTT. It yields the protein CASSLSGQHEAFF. The V call is TRBV7-3, the J call TRBJ1-1, with D uncertain. Germline V lookup: CDR1 SGHTA, CDR2 FQGTGA. CDR3 length: 13 amino acids. The V and J ends lost 1 base and 7 bases respectively, with 10 bases between them.